The sequence of this T cell receptor (beta chain) was determined in a study of shared clonotypes between healthy human individuals. V lost 2 bases to trimming and J lost 0 bases; unmatched junction nucleotides: 5. CDR3 size: 16 residues. The germline CDR1 and CDR2 sequences are SGHVS and FQNEAQ. CD45RO-negative CD8 cells positively selected for CCR7 made up the naive population, which excluded terminally differentiated effector memory CD45RA+ cells. The repertoire was sequenced with immunoSEQ multiplex PCR; TCRdb's copy has only in-frame clones and lacks some. The repertoire has more than 600,000 clones, about 91% of them found once; the top ten carry approximately 24%.

Sequencing was done on a sample of naive CD8+ T cells sorted from blood. This receptor was obtained from a young man in good health. This rearrangement joins TRBV7-8 to TRBJ2-5; 8 bases are a match to TRBD2. For the CDR3, the DNA is TGTGCCAGCAGCTTAAATAGCGGGGACCACCAAGAGACCCAGTACTTC. This sequence encodes CASSLNSGDHQETQYF.